This T cell receptor (beta chain) was documented in a study of OX40 agonist ivuxolimab in advanced cancers. The wider study: In this trial design, patients received ivuxolimab intravenously at 0.01 to 10 mg/kg every 2 weeks.

This CDR3 spans 13 amino acids. V lost 6 bases and J 6 bases, leaving 13 bases between the germline ends. Germline CDR1 is KGHSH and CDR2 is LQKENI. The protocol was immunoSEQ multiplex PCR, while the TCRdb copy is restricted to in-frame clones and leaves out a portion. The table has roughly 75,000 clones, about 88% seen once. The investigators sampled blood at baseline, at cycle 4 day 1, and at cycle 7 day 1. The sample here was CD4+ or CD8+ T cells sorted from blood, taken in a trial of the OX40 agonist ivuxolimab. The rearrangement joins TRBV18 to TRBJ2-3, with a weak D call TRBD2 (5 bases). This clonotype was obtained from an adult with an advanced solid tumor such as melanoma, head and neck, liver or kidney cancer. The CDR3 DNA sequence: TGTGCCAGCTCCAGCCCCCGGGGTGATACGCAGTATTTT. Amino acids: CASSSPRGDTQYF.